Listed below are T cell receptor beta chains from one sample, sequenced in a study of metastatic and nonmetastatic thyroid tumors. Using MiXCR, TCRdb reanalyzed the PCR reads. Of approximately 20,000 clones in the sample, about 27% were seen once. Sequencing used tumor tissue. All receptors come from a female donor with papillary thyroid cancer or a benign thyroid nodule (not recorded which). Some clones in this sample may be carry-over from other donors' samples. Both conserved end residues are part of each CDR3. Fields, in order: J gene, V gene, D gene, CDR3 protein. D genes are given only for firm matches.

j_call: TRBJ1-6
v_call: TRBV5-1
d_call: NA
cdr3_aa: CASSLRETLTPLHF

j_call: TRBJ1-5
v_call: TRBV6-1
d_call: TRBD1
cdr3_aa: CASSRSRGSNQPQHF

j_call: TRBJ1-5
v_call: TRBV20-1
d_call: TRBD1
cdr3_aa: CSASFGTGHQPQHF

j_call: TRBJ2-7
v_call: TRBV5-1
d_call: NA
cdr3_aa: CASIFDSDEQYF

j_call: TRBJ2-4
v_call: TRBV3-1
d_call: TRBD1
cdr3_aa: CASSQGTGPKNIQYF

j_call: TRBJ1-6
v_call: TRBV5-1
d_call: TRBD1
cdr3_aa: CASSLGDRGLTYNSPLHF

j_call: TRBJ1-1
v_call: TRBV18
d_call: NA
cdr3_aa: CASSPRAVGMNTEAFF

j_call: TRBJ2-1
v_call: TRBV30
d_call: TRBD2
cdr3_aa: CAWSPFTSGRIFYNEQFF

j_call: TRBJ2-7
v_call: TRBV30
d_call: TRBD2
cdr3_aa: CAWSVMGGTDEQYF

j_call: TRBJ2-7
v_call: TRBV28
d_call: NA
cdr3_aa: CASIPEGPSGGQGVYEQYF

j_call: TRBJ1-1
v_call: TRBV18
d_call: NA
cdr3_aa: CASSGASRNTEAFF

j_call: TRBJ2-5
v_call: TRBV12-3/TRBV12-4
d_call: NA
cdr3_aa: CASSQTGWRGTQYF

j_call: TRBJ2-2
v_call: TRBV11-2
d_call: TRBD2
cdr3_aa: CASSLTSGSSHTGELFF

j_call: TRBJ2-1
v_call: TRBV7-2
d_call: NA
cdr3_aa: CASSLTLRGEQFF

j_call: TRBJ1-6
v_call: TRBV4-2
d_call: NA
cdr3_aa: CASSQDGGGSPLHF

j_call: TRBJ2-3
v_call: TRBV11-2
d_call: TRBD2
cdr3_aa: CASSLGTSGRSKGDTQYF

j_call: TRBJ2-7
v_call: TRBV6-4
d_call: NA
cdr3_aa: CASAPYGYEQYF